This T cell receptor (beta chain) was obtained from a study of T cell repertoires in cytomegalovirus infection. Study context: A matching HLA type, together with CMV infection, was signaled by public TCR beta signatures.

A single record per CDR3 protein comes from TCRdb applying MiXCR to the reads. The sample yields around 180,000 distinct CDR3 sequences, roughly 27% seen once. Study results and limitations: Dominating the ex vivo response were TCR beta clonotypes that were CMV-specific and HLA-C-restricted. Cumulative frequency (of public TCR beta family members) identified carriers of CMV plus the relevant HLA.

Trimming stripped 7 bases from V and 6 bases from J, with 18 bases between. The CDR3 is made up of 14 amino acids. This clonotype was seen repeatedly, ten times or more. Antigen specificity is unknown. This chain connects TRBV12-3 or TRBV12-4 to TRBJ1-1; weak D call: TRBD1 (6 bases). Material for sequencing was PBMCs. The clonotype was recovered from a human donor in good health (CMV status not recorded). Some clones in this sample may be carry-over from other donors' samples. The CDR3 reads CASNFGQMGPEAFF. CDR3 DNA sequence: TGTGCCAGCAACTTCGGACAGATGGGGCCTGAAGCTTTCTTT.